This T cell receptor beta chain comes out of a study of CD8 T cells in ankylosing spondylitis. CDR1 and CDR2 (germline): MDHEN, SYDVKM. This CDR3 region has 13 residues. V was pared by 8 bases and J by 8 bases, with 6 bases of the junction left unmatched. Comments on this clonotype: What it recognizes is unknown.

Scientists made TCR beta libraries using quantitative 5'-RACE with molecular barcodes. Each CDR3 protein gets one entry after TCRdb re-called the 5' RACE reads with MiXCR. Of some 130,000 distinct CDR3 sequences listed, approximately 17% were seen once; the top ten hold roughly 30%. Findings and limits, study-wide: Clones linked to the disease showed a CD8+ phenotype. They occurred at relatively low frequencies in peripheral blood. Clones linked to disease were reported to show significant enrichment in matched ankylosing spondylitis synovial fluid. Blood from ankylosing spondylitis patients appeared to carry a characteristic eight-variant TCR beta motif.

Sequencing used blood, either unsorted or a sorted T cell fraction (not recorded which). This TCR came from a male donor with ankylosing spondylitis. This rearrangement joins TRBV28 to TRBJ1-4, with 9 bases fitting TRBD1. The CDR3 here is CASRGQGREKLFF. CDR3 nucleotides: TGTGCCAGCCGAGGACAGGGGAGGGAAAAACTGTTTTTT.